These 9 T cell receptor beta chains came from one sample sequenced in a study of blood T cell repertoires in COVID-19. TCRdb's table, derived via immunoSEQ multiplex PCR, lists solely in-frame clones and lacks some. The data contain approximately 140,000 clones, roughly 80% of them singletons. The specimen was peripheral blood. The source of these receptors is a man aged 65 to 85 with acute or convalescent COVID-19.

The chain joins TRBV6-5 to TRBJ2-3, with D possibly matching TRBD1 (5 bases). Trimming cost V 7 bases and J 4 bases, with 12 bases left between them. CDR1 is MNHEY and CDR2 is SVGAGI in the germline V gene. The CDR3 contains 13 residues. The CDR3 reads CASKQEPSDTQYF. The CDR3 DNA is TGTGCCAGCAAACAGGAACCATCAGATACGCAGTATTTT.

The count of this clone is one. The chain employs TRBV3-1 (or the pseudogene TRBV3-2) and TRBJ2-7, with 11 bases matching TRBD1. The ends lost 4 bases at V and 3 bases at J; junction bases unmatched: 2. Germline V gives CDR1 LGHDT, CDR2 YNNKEL (reference sequence). This CDR3 has 14 residues. CDR3 loop: CASSPGQGDYEQYF. CDR3 DNA: TGTGCCAGCAGCCCGGGACAGGGGGACTACGAGCAGTACTTC.

The chain is built from TRBV9 and TRBJ2-1, with TRBD2 matching over 8 bases. The V and J ends lost 6 bases and 5 bases, in that order; junction bases with no gene match: 7. CDR1 is SGDLS, CDR2 YYNGEE, per germline. The CDR3 is 14 residues long. The CDR3 here is CASTPGGNDNEQFF. CDR3 DNA: TGTGCCAGCACCCCGGGGGGGAATGACAATGAGCAGTTCTTC.

The chain joins TRBV7-9 to TRBJ1-2; weak D call: TRBD1 (5 bases). CDR1 is SEHNR, CDR2 FQNEAQ, per germline (reference sequence). Trimming shortened V by 2 bases and J by 3 bases, and 13 bases separated the two germline ends. The CDR3 has 15 residues. The DNA of the CDR3 is TGTGCCAGCAGCTTAATGCAGGGTTCGGACTATGGCTACACCTTC. It codes for CASSLMQGSDYGYTF.

J is TRBJ1-2 and V is TRBV6-2 or TRBV6-3; 7 nucleotides agree with TRBD1. Germline CDR1 and CDR2: MNHEY and SVGEGT. This CDR3 is built from 16 residues. The V gene end was trimmed by 0 bases and the J gene end by 2 bases; junction bases not matched to a gene: 6. This chain's CDR3 is CASSYSTGQPNYGYTF. CDR3 bases: TGTGCCAGCAGTTACTCGACGGGACAGCCGAACTATGGCTACACCTTC.

This sequence joins TRBV25-1 and TRBJ2-2; tentatively, D is TRBD1 (6 bases). Trimming left V 3 bases short and J 5 bases short, with 16 bases between. The CDR3 is made up of 16 amino acids. Germline-derived CDR1 and CDR2 are MGHDK and SYGVNS. The CDR3 sequence: CASSDPGTSRTGELFF. The CDR3 nucleotides read TGTGCCAGCAGTGACCCAGGGACATCTCGGACCGGGGAGCTGTTTTTT.

This chain links TRBV28 with TRBJ1-3; 8 bases line up with TRBD1. Trimming removed 6 bases from V and 2 bases from J; junction bases left unmatched: 15. This CDR3 comprises 18 residues. The germline V gene has CDR1 MDHEN and CDR2 SYDVKM. The CDR3 sequence is CASRAPSTGQDAGNTIYF. The CDR3 nucleotides are TGTGCCAGCAGAGCGCCATCGACGGGACAGGATGCTGGAAACACCATATATTTT.

V and J are TRBV2 and TRBJ2-3; D is possibly TRBD2 (7 bases). Between the trimmed V and J ends, which lost 3 bases and 6 bases, there was a span of 19 bases. Germline CDR1 and CDR2: SNHLY and FYNNEI. The CDR3 consists of 16 residues. CDR3 sequence: CASSDITGGLFDTQYF. In DNA form, the CDR3 reads TGTGCCAGCAGTGATATTACGGGGGGCCTTTTTGATACGCAGTATTTT.

This chain connects TRBV5-1 to TRBJ2-7; 9 positions agree with TRBD1. The length of the CDR3 is 13 residues. Germline V lookup: CDR1 SGHRS, CDR2 YFSETQ. J was trimmed by 6 bases and V by 4 bases; bases with no gene match: 5. The CDR3 bases are TGCGCCAGCAGCGGGGCGGACAGGGGCGAGCAGTACTTC. This sequence encodes CASSGADRGEQYF.